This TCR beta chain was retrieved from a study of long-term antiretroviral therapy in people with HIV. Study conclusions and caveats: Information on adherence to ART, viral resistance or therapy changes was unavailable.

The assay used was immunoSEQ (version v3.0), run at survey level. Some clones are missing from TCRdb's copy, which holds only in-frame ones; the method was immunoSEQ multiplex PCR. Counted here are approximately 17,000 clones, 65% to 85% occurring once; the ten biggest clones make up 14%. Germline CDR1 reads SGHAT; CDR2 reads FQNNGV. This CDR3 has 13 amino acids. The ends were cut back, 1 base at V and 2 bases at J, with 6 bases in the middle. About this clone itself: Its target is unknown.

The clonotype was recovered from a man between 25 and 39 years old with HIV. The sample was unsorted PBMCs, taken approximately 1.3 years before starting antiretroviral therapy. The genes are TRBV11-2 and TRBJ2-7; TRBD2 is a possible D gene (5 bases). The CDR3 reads CASSLARAYEQYF. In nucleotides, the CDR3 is TGTGCCAGCAGCTTAGCGCGGGCCTACGAGCAGTACTTC. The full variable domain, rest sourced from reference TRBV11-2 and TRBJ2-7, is EAGVAQSPRYKIIEKRQSVAFWCNPISGHATLYWYQQILGQGPKLLIQFQNNGVVDDSQLPKDRFSAERLKGVDSTLKIQPAKLEDSAVYLCASSLARAYEQYFGPGTRLTVT.